This T cell receptor (beta chain) was found in a study of blood T cell repertoires in COVID-19. Background on the study: Nucleic acid was either cDNA or gDNA, and it came from T cells, B-cell-depleted T cells, or PBMCs.

The method was immunoSEQ multiplex PCR; TCRdb's version includes in-frame clones alone and lacks a portion of them. The table records approximately 200,000 clones, 88% of them present only once. Categorization into cohorts depended on clinical history that participants reported. Germline V gives CDR1 SGHKS, CDR2 YYEKEE (reference sequence). CDR3 size: 14 residues. V lost 4 bases and J 6 bases, leaving 17 bases between the germline ends. V usage is TRBV5-5 and J usage is TRBJ2-7, with a possible D match to TRBD2 (5 bases). The sequenced sample was PBMCs or T cells enriched from blood (not recorded which). The origin of this receptor is a woman between 25 and 40 years old who had been exposed to COVID-19. The DNA of the CDR3 is TGTGCCAGCAGCCTTTGGACCGGGGTGGGCGAGCAGTACTTC. It specifies CASSLWTGVGEQYF. The full variable domain, with the rest looked up from reference TRBV5-5 and TRBJ2-7, is DAGVTQSPTHLIKTRGQQVTLRCSPISGHKSVSWYQQVLGQGPQFIFQYYEKEERGRGNFPDRFSARQFPNYSSELNVNALLLGDSALYLCASSLWTGVGEQYFGPGTRLTVT.